This TCR beta chain was sequenced during a study of Tregs in tolerant kidney transplant recipients. Unstimulated regulatory T cells (CD4+CD25+CD127-), CD4+CD25- non-regulatory cells, CD4 and CD8 cells were FACS-sorted from thawed PBMCs. Measured with immunoSEQ multiplex PCR; TCRdb has only the in-frame clones, and not every one. The sample includes about 110,000 clones, about 90% of them seen just once. Material: CD4+ T cells from blood, obtained before the transplant. The origin of this receptor is a human donor who received a combined kidney and bone marrow transplant.

The CDR3 loop is CASSFPAAETQYF. The CDR3 DNA follows: TGTGCCAGCAGCTTTCCAGCAGCGGAGACCCAGTACTTC. The V call is TRBV5-4, the J call TRBJ2-5; D gene unclear. CDR3 length: 13 residues. The V end lost 2 bases, the J end lost 5 bases, and 10 bases lay between the germline ends. Looked up from germline, CDR1 is SGHNT and CDR2 is YYREEE (reference sequence).